The rows below give T cell receptor beta chains drawn from one sample of a study of Ad26.COV2.S vaccination and SARS-CoV-2 variants. Measured with immunoSEQ multiplex PCR; TCRdb has only the in-frame clones, and not every one. There are about 480,000 clones in the sample; around nine tenths occur only once, and about 13% lies in the top ten. Sequenced material: peripheral blood, taken in a trial of Ad26.COV2.S vaccine versus placebo. These receptors all come from a person aged 18-60 years who received the Ad26.COV2.S COVID-19 vaccine or a placebo. The CDR3 runs from the conserved cysteine through the conserved F or W. D genes are given only for firm matches. Not every row has a clone size; where given, it reads once, few, many or a size class.

j_call,v_call,clone_size,d_call,cdr3_aa,cdr3_nt
TRBJ2-7,TRBV7-9,once,.,CASSLLGRVGKHEQYF,TGTGCCAGCAGCTTATTGGGGCGGGTCGGTAAGCACGAGCAGTACTTC
TRBJ1-5,TRBV5-1,.,.,CASSSYGDQPQHF,TGCGCCAGCAGCTCTTACGGCGATCAGCCCCAGCATTTT
TRBJ1-5,TRBV28,.,.,CASSFLSQPQHF,TGTGCCAGCAGTTTCCTGAGTCAGCCCCAGCATTTT
TRBJ1-1,TRBV2,.,.,CASSEALVRGEAFF,TGTGCCAGCAGTGAAGCCCTTGTGCGAGGTGAAGCTTTCTTT
TRBJ2-1,TRBV9,.,.,CASSPRGSVSSYNEQFF,TGTGCCAGCAGCCCGAGAGGGAGCGTTAGCTCCTACAATGAGCAGTTCTTC
TRBJ2-3,TRBV6-5,.,TRBD2,CASRQGLADTQYF,TGTGCCAGCAGGCAAGGACTAGCAGATACGCAGTATTTT
TRBJ1-1,TRBV11-2,.,.,CASSLVGQTYTEAFF,TGTGCCAGCAGCTTAGTTGGACAGACATACACTGAAGCTTTCTTT
TRBJ2-3,TRBV18,.,TRBD2,CASSPLLAGVTDTQYF,TGTGCCAGCTCACCTCTCTTAGCGGGAGTAACAGATACGCAGTATTTT
TRBJ1-5,TRBV28,.,.,CASSEISNQPQHF,TGTGCCAGTAGTGAGATAAGCAATCAGCCCCAGCATTTT
TRBJ1-1,TRBV24-1,.,.,CATSERRGAEAFF,TGTGCCACCAGTGAAAGAAGAGGGGCTGAAGCTTTCTTT
TRBJ2-3,TRBV6-1,.,.,CASSEVPGPTDTQYF,TGTGCCAGCAGTGAAGTGCCCGGACCCACAGATACGCAGTATTTT
TRBJ1-2,TRBV19,.,.,CASSRRGADGYTF,TGTGCCAGTAGTCGGCGCGGCGCGGATGGCTACACCTTC
TRBJ2-1,TRBV2,.,TRBD2,CASTSGRSRRDEQFF,TGTGCCAGCACATCCGGGAGGTCCCGCCGGGATGAGCAGTTCTTC
TRBJ2-1,TRBV5-6,.,.,CASSIRPLNEQFF,TGTGCCAGCAGCATCCGGCCCCTGAATGAGCAGTTCTTC